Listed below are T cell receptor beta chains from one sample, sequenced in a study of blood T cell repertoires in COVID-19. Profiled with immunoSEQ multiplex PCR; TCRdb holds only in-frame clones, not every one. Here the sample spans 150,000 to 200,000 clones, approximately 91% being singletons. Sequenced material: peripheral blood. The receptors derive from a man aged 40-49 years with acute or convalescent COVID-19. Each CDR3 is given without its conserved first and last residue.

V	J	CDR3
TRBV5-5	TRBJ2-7	ASSIREESYEQY
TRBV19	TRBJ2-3	ASSIDLAGRADTQY
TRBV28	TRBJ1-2	ASSLWGADSTNYGYT
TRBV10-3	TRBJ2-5	AITGGPQETQY
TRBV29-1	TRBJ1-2	SVQTGLNYGYT
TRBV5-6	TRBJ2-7	ASSSRIRGSKKGEQY
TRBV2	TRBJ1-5	ASSGAAANQPQH
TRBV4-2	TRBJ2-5	ASSQNPGGASGGGQETQY
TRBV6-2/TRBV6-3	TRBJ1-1	ASSYSSKGGAGTEAF
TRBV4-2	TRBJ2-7	ASSQDQPGTLNSYEQY
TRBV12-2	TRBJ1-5	ASRMGQGDSNQPQH